This T cell receptor beta chain was sequenced in a study of shared clonotypes between healthy human individuals. The CDR3 extends over 13 amino acids. Trimming stripped 5 bases from V and 5 bases from J, with 12 bases between. Looked up from germline, CDR1 is PRHDT and CDR2 is FYEKMQ (reference sequence). In the case of this clone: The same CDR3 arises from other DNA sequences in this sample as well.

As defined, naive CD8 cells were CD45RO-negative and positively selected for CCR7, with terminally differentiated effector memory CD45RA+ cells excluded. Only in-frame clones appear in the TCRdb table, and some are missing; sequencing was by immunoSEQ multiplex PCR. Of about 2 million clones detected, about 95% appear once; the ten largest clones hold 1.2%. This chain connects TRBV13 to TRBJ2-5; a weak D match, TRBD1 (6 bases). The sequenced sample was naive CD8+ T cells sorted from blood. The clonotype originates from a man between 18 and 29 years old in good health. CDR3 region: CASSPRGRETQYF. DNA for the CDR3: TGTGCCAGCAGCCCCAGGGGTCGGGAGACCCAGTACTTC.